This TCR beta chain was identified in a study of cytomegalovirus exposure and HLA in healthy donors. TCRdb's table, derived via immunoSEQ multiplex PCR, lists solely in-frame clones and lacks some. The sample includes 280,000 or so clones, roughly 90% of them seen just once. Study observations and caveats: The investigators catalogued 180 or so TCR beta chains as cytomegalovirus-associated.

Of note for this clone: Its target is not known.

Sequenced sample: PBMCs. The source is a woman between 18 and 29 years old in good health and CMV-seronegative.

CDR3 loop: CASSLNGQGLGGYTF. The CDR3 DNA is TGTGCCAGCAGTTTAAATGGACAGGGGCTTGGTGGCTACACCTTC. The chain is built from TRBV28 and TRBJ1-2; 9 positions match TRBD1. The CDR3 totals 15 residues. CDR1 is MDHEN, CDR2 SYDVKM, per germline. Germline trimming cut 2 bases from V and 7 bases from J; bases unmatched to any gene: 8.